This record looks at one T cell receptor (beta chain) sequence and its context. This clonotype was detected many times. There is no known antigen for this receptor. The sample holds no much larger clone one base away, and base qualities are not on file. The sample's time point label, decoded: newly diagnosed GD, antithyroid drugs for less than 3 months. For both TCR sequencing and RNA sequencing, RNA was extracted from PBMCs using TRIzol. The diagnosis of Graves' disease was made according to American Thyroid Association guidelines. Patients were recruited from an endocrinology department in Xi'an, China. From each patient, approximately 9 milliliters of peripheral blood was collected into an EDTA anticoagulant tube. Ficoll Paque Plus density gradient separation was used to isolate PBMCs, and no further T cell sorting was done. An Agilent 2100 Bioanalyzer and agarose gel were used to assess RNA quality, and a NanoDrop 2000 was used to measure RNA concentration.

The source of the sample is a study of regulatory T cells in long-lasting Graves disease (dated by TCRdb to the early 2020s). The study in broad terms: In the newly diagnosed Graves' disease group, patients had been taking antithyroid drugs for less than 3 months. Persistent Graves' disease patients were compared with newly diagnosed Graves' disease patients by peripheral blood TCR sequencing and RNA sequencing. The study was registered as a clinical trial and conducted in China. A total of 33 samples underwent TCR sequencing: some 13 from persistent and 20 from newly diagnosed Graves' disease patients. What the study reported, not specific to this receptor: Persistent disease showed preferential use of TRBV28, TRBJ1-2 and TRBJ2-5, whereas newly diagnosed disease favored TRBV20-1 and TRBJ2-1. Sequencing and analysis were limited to the TCR beta chain. More public clonotypes were shared among persistent patients (around 2,600) than among newly diagnosed patients (roughly 1,000). Lower TCR Shannon entropy and fewer highly expanded clones were observed in persistent Graves' disease patients than in newly diagnosed patients, which suggested clonal expansion. Only peripheral blood was studied, because thyroid tissue, the primary lesion, was inaccessible. The authors acknowledged the small sample size as a limitation that may reduce accuracy.

V sheds 3 bases and J sheds 4 bases, leaving 10 bases between their ends. The CDR3 spans 15 residues, from the cysteine through the phenylalanine. Left in the record is the CDR3 DNA by itself, 45 bases read in frame from the first base. The method was multiplex PCR. Sequenced using an Illumina HiSeq 4000. CDR3 regions were amplified by Arm-PCR with iRepertoire HTBI primers to construct TCR beta libraries. Before sequencing, the PCR products underwent gel purification. The study's own analysis went as follows. Across samples, roughly 60 TRBV and 13 to 15 TRBJ segments were identified and used for gene usage analysis of CDR3 amino acid clonotypes. COPE and FqMerger were used to merge filtered high-quality paired reads into contigs. BLAST was used to align contigs to IMGT TRBV, TRBD and TRBJ reference genes, with CDR3 defined following IMGT. Any clonotype with a frequency above 0.1% was classified as a highly expanded clone. Repertoire diversity was measured by Shannon entropy, and V-J evenness by the Gini coefficient. Public clonotypes were defined as clonotypes shared by more than one individual. Using fastp trimming at Q25 and MiXCR clonotype assembly, TCRdb reanalyzed the public sequencing data and kept in-frame beta chains. Merged by CDR3 protein, the rows form single entries marked with the most common genes and DNA. TCRdb's processing, not the authors', yielded these V and J calls. The sample table lists around 480,000 distinct CDR3 sequences, around 15% of them with a count of one. Of the sample, 25% is held by the ten largest clones.

This sample also appeared in a second study, on T cells in Graves' hyperthyroidism and ophthalmopathy. The second study's authors report: A patient counted as having stable Graves' hyperthyroidism if no progression to ophthalmopathy occurred over 18 months of follow-up. Hyperthyroidism patients were aged 18 to 65 years and newly diagnosed, with disease duration of less than 2 months. The study excluded patients with uncontrolled infections, other autoimmune diseases, pregnancy or lactation. Diagnoses relied on clinical symptoms, serum thyroxine and TRAb, thyroid ultrasound and orbital computed tomography. A first-round RT-PCR of the TCR CDR3 used the HTBI primer set with the Qiagen OneStep RT-PCR kit. Most expanded thyroid clonotypes (frequency above 0.001) were also detected in blood, a finding suggesting that blood repertoires may reflect thyroid immune responses. A model built on a 13 V-J signature distinguished ophthalmopathy from stable hyperthyroidism, reaching 87.88% sensitivity and around 81% specificity in cross-validation and 80%/75% in testing. In validation, the model predicted progression to ophthalmopathy with around 71% sensitivity and roughly 75% specificity, a median of approximately 6.7 months before onset. To identify TCR V-J signatures that set the groups apart, the researchers used a discovery cohort of about a hundred patients, made up of 43 with Graves' ophthalmopathy and some 55 with stable Graves' hyperthyroidism. An independent validation cohort of about 19 hyperthyroidism patients and 17 patients who later progressed to ophthalmopathy tested prospective prediction of ophthalmopathy. The 100 or so discovery patients were randomly split 7:3 into training and test sets. In addition, the study compared T-cell repertoires in thyroid tissue and in blood from about 6 Graves' hyperthyroidism patients. After sampling, hyperthyroidism patients received methimazole starting at 30 mg daily, and ophthalmopathy patients received high-dose intravenous methylprednisolone. Libraries were constructed in a second round of multiplex PCR, after which size selection and purification were carried out. Paired-end sequencing of the libraries was performed with 100 bp reads on an Illumina HiSeq2000. SOAPnuke was used to process the raw data, removing reads that contained adapters or uncalled bases, had a mean Phred below 15, or lacked an exact match to the constant primer or identifier. High-quality paired reads were merged using COPE v1.2.5, and each unique nucleotide sequence was defined as a clonotype. MiTCR v1.1 was used to align the clonotypes against IMGT TRBV, TRBD and TRBJ reference segments. The analysis included only V-J combinations with a frequency above 0.0001, which together covered 99% to 99.2% of the repertoires. The TCS score was defined as the ratio of F50 (clonal expansion) to E x V (chaos), calculated using BLOSUM62-based TCRdist between CDR3 peptides within each V-J. Welch's t-statistics and random forest reduced roughly 500 V-J features to 10 to 15, which were used in a naive Bayes classifier (R e1071). No statistical method was used to set the sample size in advance, and investigators knew the group allocation. TCR Vbeta CDR3 sequencing of fewer than 150 peripheral blood samples (43 ophthalmopathy, approximately 80 hyperthyroidism and some 17 progressor patients) is reported in the paper.

The input for sequencing was peripheral blood mononuclear cells (PBMCs), taken at new diagnosis, from a patient treated with antithyroid drugs. This chain joins TRBV12-3 or TRBV12-4 to TRBJ2-6; the D region possibly corresponds to TRBD2 (6 bases align). This sequence was found in a middle-aged woman with Graves disease. Donor details come from another sample of the same person, matched by shared clones. The bases are TGTGCCAGCAGTTTTGGGAGGACCGGGGCCAACGTCCTGACTTTC. This codes for CASSFGRTGANVLTF.